This entry is about one T cell receptor (beta chain). Original data processing: Nucleated cell counts were estimated from reference gene primer amplification. TCRdb's table, derived via immunoSEQ multiplex PCR, lists solely in-frame clones and lacks some. The DNA was the basis for D and trimming; V, J and clone size are from that table. This sample has 95,000 to 150,000 clones, with less than 90% found just once. The data stem from a study of blood T cell repertoires in COVID-19. On the study more broadly: The samples span acute and convalescent COVID-19 from the United States, Italy and Spain. T cells, B-cell-depleted T cells, or PBMCs supplied cDNA or gDNA.

The clonotype comes from a man at least 80 years old with active or convalescent COVID-19. Sequencing was performed on peripheral blood.

CDR3 protein: CASSTPDRRAANEQFF. The CDR3 bases are TGTGCCAGTAGTACGCCGGACAGGAGAGCTGCAAATGAGCAGTTCTTC. The chain recombines TRBV19 with TRBJ2-1; 7 nucleotides line up with TRBD1. CDR3 length: 16 amino acids. CDR1 is LNHDA and CDR2 is SQIVND in the germline V gene (reference sequence). The J segment lost 7 bases and the V segment lost 4 bases, leaving 13 bases of the junction unmatched.